The 24 T cell receptor beta chains below all came from one sample that was sequenced in a study of identical twins. Each CDR3 protein is one row after TCRdb ran MiXCR on the 5' RACE reads. Altogether under 300,000 distinct CDR3 sequences are present, about 9% being singletons, with the ten largest covering about 3%. The same specimen was also included in a second study, on yellow fever vaccine responses in identical twins.

What was sequenced was CD8+ T cells sorted from blood. These receptors originate from a woman under 30 in good health.

The V and J genes are TRBV19 and TRBJ2-1; 14 nucleotides align to TRBD2. V dropped 5 bases and J dropped 9; count of bases not matched to a gene: 6. In germline, CDR1 is LNHDA, CDR2 SQIVND (reference sequence). This CDR3 region has 15 residues. CDR3 residues: CASSDRLAGGGEQFF. CDR3 DNA: TGTGCCAGTAGTGACCGACTAGCGGGAGGGGGTGAGCAGTTCTTC.

This clonotype was picked up many times. The chain joins TRBV12-3 or TRBV12-4 to TRBJ2-3; perhaps TRBD1 as D (6 bases). The CDR3 runs 16 residues. Trimming left V 2 bases short and J 0 bases short, with 12 bases between. The CDR3 DNA sequence: TGTGCCAGCAGTTTACTTCCAGGGGCGAGCACAGATACGCAGTATTTT. Amino acids: CASSLLPGASTDTQYF.

This clonotype turned up a few times. The chain recombines TRBV12-3 or TRBV12-4 with TRBJ2-6, with D maybe TRBD1 (6 bases). This CDR3 contains 18 residues. The CDR3 sequence: CTRSFGGQRLSGANVLTF. The DNA of the CDR3 is TGTACCCGCAGTTTCGGCGGACAGAGACTATCTGGGGCCAACGTCCTGACTTTC.

This chain joins TRBV5-1 and TRBJ2-4, with D unclear. V lost 4 bases to trimming and J lost 6 bases, with 8 bases between them. Germline V gives CDR1 SGHRS, CDR2 YFSETQ. The CDR3 covers 12 residues. CDR3 in amino acids: CASSPEANIQYF. The CDR3 nucleotides read TGCGCCAGCAGCCCCGAGGCAAACATTCAGTACTTC.

This clonotype was recorded a few times. The chain joins TRBV25-1 to TRBJ1-4; TRBD1 matches 9 bases. Germline-derived CDR1 and CDR2 are MGHDK and SYGVNS. This CDR3 is built from 17 residues. With 2 bases clipped from V and 6 bases from J, the junction kept 10 bases outside the gene matches. CDR3 loop: CASSETLRTGEDEKLFF. The CDR3 DNA reads as TGTGCCAGCAGTGAAACGCTAAGGACAGGGGAGGATGAAAAACTGTTTTTT.

There are many counts of this clonotype. The CDR3, as DNA: TGTGCCAGCAGCCACCTGGGACAGGGGCCACCCTACGAGCAGTACTTC. Amino acid sequence: CASSHLGQGPPYEQYF. The chain recombines TRBV14 with TRBJ2-7; 10 positions agree with TRBD1. Germline lookup yields CDR1 SGHDN and CDR2 FVKESK. This CDR3 region has 16 residues. Losses at the gene ends were 3 bases for V and 2 bases for J; bases not matched to a gene: 7.

This clonotype occurred many times. The chain recombines TRBV2 with TRBJ2-2; the match to TRBD1 covers 9 bases. V lost 8 bases, J lost 7 bases, and 5 bases stayed unmatched. This CDR3 contains 13 residues. In germline, CDR1 is SNHLY, CDR2 FYNNEI. CDR3: CASWDRVNGELFF. CDR3 nucleotides: TGTGCCAGCTGGGACAGGGTAAACGGGGAGCTGTTTTTT.

This clonotype was recorded many times. V is TRBV24-1 and J is TRBJ2-7; D is ambiguous. The length of the CDR3 is 14 residues. Deletions cut 3 bases from V and 2 bases from J, with 10 bases between. Germline V gene lookup returns CDR1 KGHDR and CDR2 SFDVKD. CDR3 nucleotides: TGTGCCACCAGTGATCGTGGGAACCCCTACGAGCAGTACTTC. Its protein product is CATSDRGNPYEQYF.

This clonotype was observed many times. The rearrangement links TRBV5-1 to TRBJ1-5; D call uncertain. Germline V gene sequence: CDR1 SGHRS, CDR2 YFSETQ. V lost 0 bases, J lost 7 bases, and 11 bases lay in between. The length of the CDR3 is 14 residues. Here the CDR3 DNA reads TGCGCCAGCAGCTTGGGGGTGGATAGCCAGCCCCAGCATTTT. It yields the protein CASSLGVDSQPQHF.

The chain recombines TRBV20-1 with TRBJ2-7, with D possibly TRBD2 on 5 matching bases. The CDR3 covers 15 residues. Trimming cost V 1 base and J 3 bases, with 16 bases left between them. In germline, CDR1 is DFQATT, CDR2 SNEGSKA (reference sequence). The CDR3 coding sequence is TGCAGTGCTAGAGGTGGACTCACACCCAGCTACGAGCAGTACTTC. Amino acid sequence: CSARGGLTPSYEQYF.

A few counts support this clonotype. The chain has TRBV5-1 and TRBJ2-7, with 9 bases that match TRBD1. The CDR3 is 15 amino acids. Trimming cost V 0 bases and J 3 bases; bases outside gene matches: 4. The germline V gene has CDR1 SGHRS and CDR2 YFSETQ. In DNA form, the CDR3 reads TGCGCCAGCAGCTTGGAAGGGACAGGGAGCTACGAGCAGTACTTC. Translated, it gives CASSLEGTGSYEQYF.

This clonotype occurred a few times. V is TRBV27 and J is TRBJ1-5, with a weak D call TRBD1 (5 bases). The CDR3 is made up of 14 amino acids. Germline V CDR1 and CDR2: MNHEY, SMNVEV (reference sequence). Trimming cost V 6 bases and J 5 bases, with 14 bases left between them. The CDR3 bases are TGTGCCAGCAGACCGACCCTGGGGGATCAGCCCCAGCATTTT. It specifies CASRPTLGDQPQHF.

The sample holds a few counts of this clonotype. This chain joins TRBV3-1 and TRBJ2-7, with D possibly matching TRBD2 (6 bases). Germline CDR1 and CDR2: LGHDT and YNNKEL (reference sequence). V was pared by 2 bases and J by 3 bases, with 14 bases between. The CDR3 extends over 15 amino acids. This CDR3 is CASSQSRAGGYEQYF. Written as DNA, the CDR3 is TGTGCCAGCAGCCAAAGTAGAGCGGGTGGCTACGAGCAGTACTTC.

There are a few counts of this clonotype. The chain joins TRBV13 to TRBJ2-7, with D unclear. The ends were cut back, 0 bases at V and 1 base at J, with 13 bases in the middle. The CDR3 has 16 residues. Germline assignment: CDR1 PRHDT and CDR2 FYEKMQ (reference sequence). CDR3 loop: CASSLGSPLSSYEQYF. In nucleotides, the CDR3 is TGTGCCAGCAGCTTAGGTTCTCCCCTGAGTTCCTACGAGCAGTACTTC.

This clonotype has just a few counts. The chain has TRBV7-8 and TRBJ2-2; either TRBD1 or TRBD2 may fit D (5 bases each). This CDR3 is built from 14 residues. The V end was cut by 7 bases, the J end by 2 bases, with 11 bases between. Germline assignment: CDR1 SGHVS and CDR2 FQNEAQ. The CDR3 bases are TGTGCCAGCATCCGGGACCTTAACACCGGGGAGCTGTTTTTT. It translates to CASIRDLNTGELFF.

In this sample, this clonotype turned up a few times. The rearrangement uses TRBV4-1 and TRBJ2-3; 7 bases match TRBD2. The length of the CDR3 is 14 residues. Germline V lookup: CDR1 MGHRA, CDR2 YSYEKL. V was pared by 4 bases and J by 4 bases, with 5 bases of the junction left unmatched. Here the CDR3 reads CASSPVGGSDTQYF. DNA for the CDR3: TGCGCCAGCAGCCCCGTGGGGGGGTCAGATACGCAGTATTTT.

This clonotype was seen a few times. The chain joins TRBV4-1 to TRBJ2-2, with TRBD2 matching 8 bases. Germline CDR1 is MGHRA and CDR2 is YSYEKL. V was pared by 0 bases and J by 3 bases, with 6 bases of the junction left unmatched. CDR3 length: 17 residues. For the CDR3, the DNA is TGCGCCAGCAGCCAAGACGAGAGCGGGAGATACACCGGGGAGCTGTTTTTT. Its translation: CASSQDESGRYTGELFF.

This clonotype was detected many times. The genes are TRBV29-1 and TRBJ2-5; TRBD2 is a possible D gene (5 bases). Germline-derived CDR1 and CDR2 are SQVTM and ANQGSEA. V was clipped by 3 bases and J by 3 bases, with 14 bases between them. CDR3 size: 14 residues. The CDR3 region is CSVERAGIEETQYF. The DNA of the CDR3 is TGCAGCGTTGAGAGGGCAGGCATCGAAGAGACCCAGTACTTC.

In its sample, this clonotype was seen a few times. This chain links TRBV27 with TRBJ2-7; tentative D call: TRBD1 (5 bases). The V gene lost 4 bases and the J gene lost 0 bases, with 10 bases spanning the gap. CDR1 and CDR2 from the germline V gene are MNHEY and SMNVEV (reference sequence). This CDR3 is built from 14 residues. The CDR3 coding sequence is TGTGCCAGCAGTTCGACAGCGAACTCCTACGAGCAGTACTTC. Protein product: CASSSTANSYEQYF.

This clonotype was detected a few times. J is TRBJ1-1 and V is TRBV11-2; D gene unclear. The CDR3 totals 13 residues. Trimming took off 3 bases at V and 5 bases at J, with 10 bases between the two ends. Germline V gene lookup returns CDR1 SGHAT and CDR2 FQNNGV. CDR3 coding DNA: TGTGCCAGCAGCTTCTTGGGGAAAACTGAAGCTTTCTTT. Translation: CASSFLGKTEAFF.

This clonotype has ten or more counts. The chain couples TRBV5-6 to TRBJ2-1, with unresolved D. The CDR3 has 12 residues. Germline V lookup: CDR1 SGHDT, CDR2 YYEEEE. V was clipped by 4 bases and J by 7 bases, with 9 bases between them. The CDR3 nucleotides read TGTGCCAGCAGCGCACCTTGGAATGAGCAGTTCTTC. Protein sequence: CASSAPWNEQFF.

The V call is TRBV27, the J call TRBJ2-1; D is ambiguous. The CDR3 has 14 residues. Trimming took off 5 bases at V and 7 bases at J, with 15 bases between the two ends. Germline V gene lookup returns CDR1 MNHEY and CDR2 SMNVEV (reference sequence). The CDR3 nucleotides are TGTGCCAGCAGTACTTATTTGGTGAGGAATGAGCAGTTCTTC. Translating it yields CASSTYLVRNEQFF.

This clonotype was recorded many times. In nucleotides, the CDR3 is TGTGCCAGCAGTGGACTAGCGGGTACTAGCTCCTACAATGAGCAGTTCTTC. Its translation: CASSGLAGTSSYNEQFF. The J gene is TRBJ2-1, the V gene TRBV27; 11 bases line up with TRBD2. Germline V gene lookup returns CDR1 MNHEY and CDR2 SMNVEV (reference sequence). The junction had 6 bases not matched to a gene; V was cut back by 5 bases and J by 0 bases. This CDR3 contains 17 residues.

This clonotype turned up a few times. V usage is TRBV28 and J usage is TRBJ2-5; 7 nucleotides agree with TRBD1. Germline CDR1 reads MDHEN; CDR2 reads SYDVKM. The V and J ends lost 8 bases and 2 bases, in that order; junction bases with no gene match: 5. CDR3 size: 13 residues. The CDR3 is CASEPGQQETQYF. The CDR3, as DNA: TGTGCCAGCGAACCGGGACAGCAAGAGACCCAGTACTTC.